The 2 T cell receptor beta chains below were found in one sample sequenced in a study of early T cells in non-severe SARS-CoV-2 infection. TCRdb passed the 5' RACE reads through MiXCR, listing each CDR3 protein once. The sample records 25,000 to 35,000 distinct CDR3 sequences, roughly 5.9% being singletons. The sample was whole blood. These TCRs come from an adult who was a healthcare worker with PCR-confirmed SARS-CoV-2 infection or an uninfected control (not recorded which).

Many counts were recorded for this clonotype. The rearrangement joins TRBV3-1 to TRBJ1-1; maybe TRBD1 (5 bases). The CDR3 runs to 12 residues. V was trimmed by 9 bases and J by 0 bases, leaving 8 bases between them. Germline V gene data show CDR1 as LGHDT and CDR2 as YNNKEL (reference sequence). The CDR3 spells CASRGMNTEAFF. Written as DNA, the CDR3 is TGTGCCAGTCGGGGGATGAACACTGAAGCTTTCTTT.

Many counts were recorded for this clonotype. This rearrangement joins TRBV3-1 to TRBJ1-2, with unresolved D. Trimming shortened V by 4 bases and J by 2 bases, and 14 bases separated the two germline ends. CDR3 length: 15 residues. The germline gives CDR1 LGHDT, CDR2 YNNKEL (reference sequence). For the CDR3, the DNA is TGTGCCAGCAGCCCGGTAATCGGACCGAACTATGGCTACACCTTC. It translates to CASSPVIGPNYGYTF. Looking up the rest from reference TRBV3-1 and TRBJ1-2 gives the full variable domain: DTAVSQTPKYLVTQMGNDKSIKCEQNLGHDTMYWYKQDSKKFLKIMFSYNNKELIINETVPNRFSPKSPDKAHLNLHINSLELGDSAVYFCASSPVIGPNYGYTFGSGTRLTVV.